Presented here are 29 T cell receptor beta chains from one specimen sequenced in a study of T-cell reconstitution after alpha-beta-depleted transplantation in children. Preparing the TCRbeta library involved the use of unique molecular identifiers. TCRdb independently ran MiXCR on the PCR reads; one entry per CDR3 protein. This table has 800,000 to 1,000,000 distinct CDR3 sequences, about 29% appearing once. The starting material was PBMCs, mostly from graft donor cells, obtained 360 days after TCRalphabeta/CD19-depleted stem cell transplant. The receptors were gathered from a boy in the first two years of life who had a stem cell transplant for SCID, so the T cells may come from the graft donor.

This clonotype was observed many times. The CDR3 here is CASSQGPGMEQFF. Written as DNA, the CDR3 is TGCGCCAGCAGCCAAGGCCCCGGGATGGAGCAGTTCTTC. The chain is built from TRBV4-1 and TRBJ2-1; D may be TRBD2 (5 bases). The CDR3 totals 13 residues. Trimming removed 1 base at V and 10 bases at J, with 11 bases between. Looked up from germline, CDR1 is MGHRA and CDR2 is YSYEKL.

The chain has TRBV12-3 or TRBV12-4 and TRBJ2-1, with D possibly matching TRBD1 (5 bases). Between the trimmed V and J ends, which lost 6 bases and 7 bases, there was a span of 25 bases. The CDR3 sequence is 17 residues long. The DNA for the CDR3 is TGTGCCAGCAGATATCCCGGGTTTCCGAGCTCAGGGAATGAGCAGTTCTTC. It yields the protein CASRYPGFPSSGNEQFF.

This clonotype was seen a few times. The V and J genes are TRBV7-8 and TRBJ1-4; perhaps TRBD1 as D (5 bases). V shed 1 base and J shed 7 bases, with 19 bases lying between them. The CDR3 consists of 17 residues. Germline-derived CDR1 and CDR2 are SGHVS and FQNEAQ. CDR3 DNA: TGTGCCAGCAGCTTAGTGGGGCACGGGGCGCTTGGTGAAAAACTGTTTTTT. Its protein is CASSLVGHGALGEKLFF.

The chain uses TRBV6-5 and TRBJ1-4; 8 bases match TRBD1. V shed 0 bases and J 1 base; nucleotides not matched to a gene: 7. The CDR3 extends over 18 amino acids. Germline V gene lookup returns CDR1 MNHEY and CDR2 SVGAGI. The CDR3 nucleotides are TGTGCCAGCAGTTACTCGTTCGGACAGGGTGGAACTAATGAAAAACTGTTTTTT. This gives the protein CASSYSFGQGGTNEKLFF.

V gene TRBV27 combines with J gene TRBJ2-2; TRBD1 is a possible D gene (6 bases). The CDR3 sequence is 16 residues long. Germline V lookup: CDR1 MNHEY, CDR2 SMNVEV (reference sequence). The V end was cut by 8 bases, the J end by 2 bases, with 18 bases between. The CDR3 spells CASLGRGQLNTGELFF. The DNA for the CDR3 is TGTGCCAGCCTCGGTCGTGGACAGCTTAACACCGGGGAGCTGTTTTTT.

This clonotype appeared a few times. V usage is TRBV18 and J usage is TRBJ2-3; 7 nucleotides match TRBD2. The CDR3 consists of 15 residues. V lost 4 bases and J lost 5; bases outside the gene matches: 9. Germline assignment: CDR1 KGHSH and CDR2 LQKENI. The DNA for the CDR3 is TGTGCCAGCTCACGACCGGGACTACGAGGAGATACGCAGTATTTT. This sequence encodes CASSRPGLRGDTQYF.

The CDR3 DNA follows: TGTGCCAGCAGTCAGACAGGGGGCGAGGTAGATACGCAGTATTTT. It translates to CASSQTGGEVDTQYF. The chain has TRBV6-2 or TRBV6-3 and TRBJ2-3; 10 bases align to TRBD1. The V segment lost 5 bases and the J segment 5 bases; nucleotides outside the gene matches: 7. CDR1 and CDR2 (germline): MNHEY, SVGEGT. CDR3 length: 15 residues.

The CDR3 sequence: CASSPQTGLLDEQYF. The CDR3 coding sequence is TGTGCCAGCAGCCCTCAGACAGGGCTCCTAGACGAGCAGTACTTC. The chain links TRBV11-2 to TRBJ2-7; 7 positions match TRBD1. CDR3 length: 15 residues. Looked up from germline, CDR1 is SGHAT and CDR2 is FQNNGV. V shed 5 bases and J 5 bases; nucleotides not matched to a gene: 12.

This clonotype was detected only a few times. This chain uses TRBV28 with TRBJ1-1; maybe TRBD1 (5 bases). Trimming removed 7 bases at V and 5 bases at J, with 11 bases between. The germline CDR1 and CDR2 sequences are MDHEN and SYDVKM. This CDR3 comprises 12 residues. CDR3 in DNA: TGTGCCAGCAAAAGGGGACGGACTGAAGCTTTCTTT. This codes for CASKRGRTEAFF.

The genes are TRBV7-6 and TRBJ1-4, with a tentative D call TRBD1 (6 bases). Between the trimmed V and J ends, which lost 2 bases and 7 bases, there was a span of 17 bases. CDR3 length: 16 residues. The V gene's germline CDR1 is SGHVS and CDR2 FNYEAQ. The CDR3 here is CASSLSPGGLGEKLFF. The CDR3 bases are TGTGCCAGCAGCTTATCTCCTGGGGGCCTTGGTGAAAAACTGTTTTTT.

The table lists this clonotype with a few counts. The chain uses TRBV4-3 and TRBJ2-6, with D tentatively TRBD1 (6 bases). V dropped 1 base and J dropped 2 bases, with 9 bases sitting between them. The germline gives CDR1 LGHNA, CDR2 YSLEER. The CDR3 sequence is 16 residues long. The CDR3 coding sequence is TGCGCCAGCAGCCAAGCTACAGGGACTGGGGCCAACGTCCTGACTTTC. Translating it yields CASSQATGTGANVLTF.

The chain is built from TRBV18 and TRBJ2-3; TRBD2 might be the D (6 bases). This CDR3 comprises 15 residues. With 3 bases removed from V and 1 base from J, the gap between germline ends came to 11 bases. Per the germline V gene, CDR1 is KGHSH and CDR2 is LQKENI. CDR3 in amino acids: CASSPTGGGTDTQYF. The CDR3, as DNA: TGTGCCAGCTCACCCACCGGCGGGGGCACAGATACGCAGTATTTT.

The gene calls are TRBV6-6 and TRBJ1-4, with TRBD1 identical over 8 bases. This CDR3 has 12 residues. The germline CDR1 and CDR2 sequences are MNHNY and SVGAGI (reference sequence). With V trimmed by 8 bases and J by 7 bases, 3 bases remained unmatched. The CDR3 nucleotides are TGTGCCAGCGGACAGGGATTTGAAAAACTGTTTTTT. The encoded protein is CASGQGFEKLFF.

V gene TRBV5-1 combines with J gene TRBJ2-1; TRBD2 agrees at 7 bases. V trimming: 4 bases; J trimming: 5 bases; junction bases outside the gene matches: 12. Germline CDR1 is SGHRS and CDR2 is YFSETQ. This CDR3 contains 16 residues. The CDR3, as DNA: TGCGCCAGCAGCGGGGGGGTATTACGGAGCAACAATGAGCAGTTCTTC. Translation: CASSGGVLRSNNEQFF.

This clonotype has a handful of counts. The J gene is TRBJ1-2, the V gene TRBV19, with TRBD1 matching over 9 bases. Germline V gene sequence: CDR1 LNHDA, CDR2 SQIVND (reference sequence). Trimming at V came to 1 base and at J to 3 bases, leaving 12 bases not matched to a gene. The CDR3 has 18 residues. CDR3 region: CASSIVARGQGIHYGYTF. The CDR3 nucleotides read TGTGCCAGTAGTATAGTCGCGCGAGGACAGGGGATCCACTATGGCTACACCTTC.

CDR3 coding DNA: TGCAGTGCTACAGGGGTAGGTCAGCCCCAGCATTTT. Translated: CSATGVGQPQHF. V gene TRBV20-1 combines with J gene TRBJ1-5; D perhaps matches TRBD1 (6 bases). This CDR3 has 12 residues. The V gene's germline CDR1 is DFQATT and CDR2 SNEGSKA (reference sequence). V was cut by 4 bases and J by 6 bases, with 10 bases left in between.

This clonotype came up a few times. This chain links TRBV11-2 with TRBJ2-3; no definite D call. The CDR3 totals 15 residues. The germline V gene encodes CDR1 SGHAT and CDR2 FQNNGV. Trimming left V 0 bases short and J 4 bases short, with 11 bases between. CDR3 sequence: CASSLDSRGADTQYF. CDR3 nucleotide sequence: TGTGCCAGCAGCTTAGATTCCAGAGGTGCAGATACGCAGTATTTT.

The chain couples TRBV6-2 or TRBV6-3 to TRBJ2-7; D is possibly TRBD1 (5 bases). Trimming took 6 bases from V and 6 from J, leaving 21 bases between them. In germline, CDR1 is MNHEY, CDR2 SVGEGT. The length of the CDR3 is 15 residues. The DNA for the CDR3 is TGTGCCAGCAGCCTCACCCTGAGTTGGCAGGGCGAGCAGTACTTC. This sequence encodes CASSLTLSWQGEQYF.

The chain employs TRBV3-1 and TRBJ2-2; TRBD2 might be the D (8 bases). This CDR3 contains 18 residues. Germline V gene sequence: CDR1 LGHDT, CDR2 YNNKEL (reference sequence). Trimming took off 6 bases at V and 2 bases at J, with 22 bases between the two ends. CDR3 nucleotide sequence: TGTGCCAGCAGACGGGGGGGCTTCGGGACAGTCAACACCGGGGAGCTGTTTTTT. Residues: CASRRGGFGTVNTGELFF.

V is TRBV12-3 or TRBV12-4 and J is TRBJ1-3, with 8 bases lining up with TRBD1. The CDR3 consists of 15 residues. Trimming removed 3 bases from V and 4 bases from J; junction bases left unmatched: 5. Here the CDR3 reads CASSFAGGRGNTIYF. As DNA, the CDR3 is TGTGCCAGCAGTTTTGCAGGGGGCAGGGGAAACACCATATATTTT.

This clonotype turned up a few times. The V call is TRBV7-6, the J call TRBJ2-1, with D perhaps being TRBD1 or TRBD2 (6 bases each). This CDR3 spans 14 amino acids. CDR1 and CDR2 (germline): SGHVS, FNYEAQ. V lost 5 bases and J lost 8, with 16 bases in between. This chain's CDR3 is CASSQQRGVHEQFF. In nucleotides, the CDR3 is TGTGCCAGCAGCCAACAAAGGGGGGTCCATGAGCAGTTCTTC.

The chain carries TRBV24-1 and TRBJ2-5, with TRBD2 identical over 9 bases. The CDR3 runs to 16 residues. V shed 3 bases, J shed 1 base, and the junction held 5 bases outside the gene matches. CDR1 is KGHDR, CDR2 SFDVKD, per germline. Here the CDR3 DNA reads TGTGCCACCAGTGATAACCCAGCGGGGGGCCAAGAGACCCAGTACTTC. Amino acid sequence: CATSDNPAGGQETQYF.

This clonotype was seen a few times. CDR3 bases: TGTGCCAGCAGTTTTGGAGTCGCCGGGGAGCTGTTTTTT. Amino acid sequence: CASSFGVAGELFF. The chain combines TRBV28 with TRBJ2-2, with no clear D. This CDR3 is built from 13 residues. Trimming stripped 3 bases from V and 6 bases from J, with 8 bases between. CDR1 is MDHEN, CDR2 SYDVKM, per germline.

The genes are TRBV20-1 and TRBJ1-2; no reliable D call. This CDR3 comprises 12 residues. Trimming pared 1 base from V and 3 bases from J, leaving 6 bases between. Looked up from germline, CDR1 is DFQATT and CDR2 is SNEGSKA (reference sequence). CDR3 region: CSARGRDYGYTF. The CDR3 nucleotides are TGCAGTGCTAGAGGTCGGGACTATGGCTACACCTTC.

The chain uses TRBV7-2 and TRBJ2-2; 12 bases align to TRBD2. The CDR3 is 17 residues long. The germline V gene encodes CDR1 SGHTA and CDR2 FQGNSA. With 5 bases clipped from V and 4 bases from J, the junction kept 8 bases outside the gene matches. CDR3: CASSAPKLAGGTGELFF. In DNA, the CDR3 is TGTGCCAGCAGCGCACCTAAACTAGCGGGAGGCACCGGGGAGCTGTTTTTT.

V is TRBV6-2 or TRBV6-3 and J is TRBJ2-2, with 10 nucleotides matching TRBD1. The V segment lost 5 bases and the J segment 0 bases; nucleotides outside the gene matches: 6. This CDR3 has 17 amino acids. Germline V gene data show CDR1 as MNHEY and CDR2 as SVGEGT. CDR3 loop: CASSDPGQGSNTGELFF. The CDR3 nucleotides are TGTGCCAGCAGTGACCCGGGACAGGGGTCGAACACCGGGGAGCTGTTTTTT.

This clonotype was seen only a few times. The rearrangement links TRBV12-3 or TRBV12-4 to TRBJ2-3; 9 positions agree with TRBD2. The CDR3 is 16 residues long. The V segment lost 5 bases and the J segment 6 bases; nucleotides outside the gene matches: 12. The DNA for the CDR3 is TGTGCCAGCAGTCTCCTTGGCGGGGGGGCGGCGGATACGCAGTATTTT. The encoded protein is CASSLLGGGAADTQYF.

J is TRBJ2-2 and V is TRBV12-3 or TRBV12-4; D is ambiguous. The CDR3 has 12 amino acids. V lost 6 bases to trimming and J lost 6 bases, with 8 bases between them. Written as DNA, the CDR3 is TGTGCCAGCAGCCCCTTGTCCGGGGAGCTGTTTTTT. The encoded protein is CASSPLSGELFF.

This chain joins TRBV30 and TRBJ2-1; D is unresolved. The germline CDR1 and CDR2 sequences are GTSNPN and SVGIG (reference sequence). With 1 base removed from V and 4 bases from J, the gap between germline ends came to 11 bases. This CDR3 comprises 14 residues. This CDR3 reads CAWSGATNYNEQFF. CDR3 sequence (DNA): TGTGCCTGGAGTGGGGCCACAAATTACAATGAGCAGTTCTTC.